Below, 2 T cell receptor beta chains from the same sample are listed, as sequenced in a study. TCRdb re-analysed the 5' RACE reads in MiXCR, keeping a single row per CDR3 protein. The data contain approximately 9,800 distinct CDR3 sequences, 12% to 15% of them seen just once; the ten biggest clones take up roughly 3.3%. Tregs were sorted as CD4+CD25+CD127-/low cells. The sample taken for sequencing was Tregs sorted from blood. The origin of the receptors is a female donor with breast cancer.

In its sample, this clonotype ranks as medium-sized (0.01 to 0.1%). CDR3 nucleotide sequence: TGTGCCAGCAGCTACAATCCGACTCCGAAGTATTTT. It encodes CASSYNPTPKYF. The V call is TRBV7-2, the J call TRBJ2-3; D not resolved. Germline V gene lookup returns CDR1 SGHTA and CDR2 FQGNSA. Trimming cost V 4 bases and J 13 bases, with 15 bases left between them. The CDR3 is made up of 12 amino acids.

Within the sample, this clonotype is medium-sized. This chain uses TRBV2 with TRBJ2-2; no clear D gene. V was clipped by 8 bases and J by 7 bases, with 11 bases between them. CDR1 and CDR2 (germline): SNHLY, FYNNEI. CDR3 length: 12 residues. DNA for the CDR3: TGTGCCAGCTGCGGTGAGAACGGGGAGCTGTTTTTT. Protein product: CASCGENGELFF.